This T cell receptor beta chain was recorded in a study of response to subunit inactivated influenza vaccine. The CDR3 spans 14 residues. Trimming left V 5 bases short and J 3 bases short, with 14 bases between. This clonotype has at least ten counts. The antigen is unknown. Each CDR3 protein gets one entry after TCRdb re-called the RT-PCR reads with MiXCR. The sample yields more than 400,000 distinct CDR3 sequences, approximately 11% seen once. Study findings and constraints: Each seasonal influenza vaccination, the authors suggested, recruits few new T cells.

This chain connects TRBV12-3 or TRBV12-4 to TRBJ2-7; maybe TRBD1 (6 bases). Specimen: PBMCs from blood, collected roughly 45 days after vaccination. The receptor comes from a man aged 45-65 years who received an inactivated influenza vaccine. For the CDR3, the DNA is TGTGCCAGCAGTCAGGGGACGGAAGGCTACGAGCAGTACTTC. Translating gives CASSQGTEGYEQYF.